The entry that follows covers one T cell receptor (beta chain) sequence. At one of its ends the junction is not consistent with the germline gene, which may arise from a read error. The sample originates from a study of graft-versus-host responses after intestinal transplantation. Study results and caveats: Investigators detected GvH clones in recipient marrow, with some emerging earlier in ileum or blood.

The authors plated approximately 200,000 CFSE-labeled responder cells with approximately 200,000 irradiated, violet-dye-labeled stimulator cells. Post-reaction sorting isolated proliferating CFSE-low CD3+CD4+ and CD3+CD8+ responders. Germline CDR1 and CDR2: MGHRA and YSYEKL. This CDR3 is built from 16 residues. Sequenced by immunoSEQ multiplex PCR; TCRdb stores in-frame clones only, minus some. Among 7,000 to 9,500 clones, over 25% were seen once, and the ten largest hold 5%. The clonotype originates from a human patient who was an organ donor for intestinal transplantation. This specimen was alloreactive CD8+ T cells from a mixed lymphocyte reaction culture, taken before transplantation. Subset of the sample: CFSE-low proliferating T cells sorted from approximately 6-day pre-transplant mixed lymphocyte reaction (GvH or HvG direction). This chain uses TRBV4-1 with TRBJ2-7; 10 nucleotides line up with TRBD2. CDR3 region: CASSQYLAGVSYEQYF. DNA of the CDR3: TGTGCCAGCAGCCAGTACCTAGCGGGGGTTTCCTACGAGCAGTACTTC.